The 8 T cell receptor beta chains below all came from one sample that was sequenced in a study of CXCR3-negative and CXCR3-positive naive CD8 T cells. The libraries of TRB cDNA were constructed through 5' RACE using UMI labels. TCRdb reprocessed the 5' RACE reads and reports one entry per CDR3 protein, with no DNA. This sample's clone table lists about 3,700 distinct CDR3 sequences. The sample taken for sequencing was naive CXCR3- CD8+ T cells from blood. Documented subset: CD45RO-CCR7+CD27+CD95- naive CD8+ T cells lacking CXCR3 (TNR3-). These receptors all stem from a human donor in good health. Some clones in this sample may be carry-over from other donors' samples.

CDR3: CASSLWENTEAFF. This chain uses TRBV4-1 with TRBJ1-1. CDR1 is MGHRA, CDR2 YSYEKL, per germline. CDR3 length: 13 residues.

The rearrangement joins TRBV12-3 or TRBV12-4 to TRBJ2-1. The CDR3 consists of 11 residues. The CDR3 here is CASSLSNEQFF.

Considering frequency, this clonotype is medium-sized (0.01 to 0.1%). V usage is TRBV6-5 and J usage is TRBJ2-1; TCRdb's D gene call, TRBD2, goes unchecked for lack of DNA. CDR1 is MNHEY and CDR2 is SVGAGI in the germline V gene. There are 13 residues in the CDR3. CDR3 protein: CASSWARYNEQFF.

According to its frequency, this clonotype is medium-sized (0.01 to 0.1%). The V call is TRBV29-1, the J call TRBJ2-3; TCRdb gives TRBD2 as the D gene, but with no DNA this cannot be confirmed. The CDR3 is 15 amino acids. Germline V CDR1 and CDR2: SQVTM, ANQGSEA. This CDR3 is CSAVGLAGGFDTQYF.

The chain is built from TRBV19 and TRBJ1-2. The CDR3 length is 16 residues. Germline lookup yields CDR1 LNHDA and CDR2 SQIVND (reference sequence). The CDR3 loop reads CASSIGRGPSNYGYTF. Full variable domain (rest looked up from reference TRBV19 and TRBJ1-2): DGGITQSPKYLFRKEGQNVTLSCEQNLNHDAMYWYRQDPGQGLRLIYYSQIVNDFQKGDIAEGYSVSREKKESFPLTVTSAQKNPTAFYLCASSIGRGPSNYGYTFGSGTRLTVV.

This clonotype is labeled medium-sized based on frequency. The chain links TRBV7-9 to TRBJ2-5; TCRdb names TRBD1, which stays unverified in the absence of DNA. Germline CDR1 reads SEHNR; CDR2 reads FQNEAQ (reference sequence). The CDR3 extends over 14 amino acids. The CDR3 loop reads CASSLADGRETQYF. Full variable domain (outside the CDR3, taken from reference TRBV7-9 and TRBJ2-5): DTGVSQNPRHKITKRGQNVTFRCDPISEHNRLYWYRQTLGQGPEFLTYFQNEAQLEKSRLLSDRFSAERPKGSFSTLEIQRTEQGDSAMYLCASSLADGRETQYFGPGTRLLVL.

According to its frequency, this clonotype is medium-sized. The V gene is TRBV27, the J gene TRBJ2-5; TCRdb reports TRBD1, a call that lacks DNA to check it against. The CDR3 loop spans 13 amino acids. Looked up from germline, CDR1 is MNHEY and CDR2 is SMNVEV (reference sequence). The CDR3 loop reads CASREGVLETQYF.

This CDR3 is CASRTSGIYNEQFF. The rearrangement links TRBV12-3 or TRBV12-4 to TRBJ2-1. The CDR3 is 14 amino acids.